Below are 17 T cell receptor beta chains sequenced from a single sample in a study of cytomegalovirus exposure and HLA in healthy donors. The PCR employed 60 Vbeta primers together with 13 Jbeta primers. Profiled with immunoSEQ multiplex PCR; TCRdb holds only in-frame clones, not every one. The repertoire consists of 90,000 to 150,000 clones, with about 76% occurring once and the leading ten covering less than 2.5%. The specimen sequenced was PBMCs. The receptors were sampled from a woman between 40 and 55 years old in good health and CMV-seronegative.

This clone was picked up one time. A junction boundary mismatches the germline segment, possibly from a read error. The J gene is TRBJ2-3, the V gene TRBV19; possibly TRBD2 for D (6 bases). The germline gives CDR1 LNHDA, CDR2 SQIVND (reference sequence). The CDR3 is 9 amino acids. CDR3: CASSMEGIF. The DNA of the CDR3 is TGTGCCAGTAGTATGGAGGGAATCTTT.

Points on this clone: One junction end disagrees with the germline gene, perhaps due to a read error. This same CDR3 is encoded by further DNA sequences in the sample. The rearrangement joins TRBV7-9 to TRBJ1-1; 7 bases map to TRBD1. The V gene's germline CDR1 is SEHNR and CDR2 FQNEAQ (reference sequence). The CDR3 has 14 amino acids. The CDR3 coding sequence is TGTGCCAGCAGCATCCGACAGGGTAACACTGAGGCTTTCTTT. Encoded protein: CASSIRQGNTEAFF.

The chain is built from TRBV27 and TRBJ1-1; 9 bases match TRBD1. The trim removed 1 base at V and 4 bases at J, leaving 16 bases unmatched. In germline, CDR1 is MNHEY, CDR2 SMNVEV (reference sequence). CDR3 length: 19 residues. The CDR3 sequence is CASSLFGGGQGVKITEAFF. The CDR3 DNA follows: TGTGCCAGCAGTTTATTTGGCGGGGGACAGGGCGTGAAAATCACTGAAGCTTTCTTT.

The CDR3 region has the DNA TGTGCCAGCAGTTTATCTACACTAAGCTCTGGGGCCAACGTCCTGACTTTC. It codes for CASSLSTLSSGANVLTF. The chain recombines TRBV27 with TRBJ2-6; D is unclear. The CDR3 contains 17 residues. V gave up 0 bases and J gave up 0 bases, with 9 bases separating them. Germline CDR1 MNHEY, CDR2 SMNVEV (reference sequence).

This chain connects TRBV27 to TRBJ2-1, with D tentatively TRBD1 (6 bases). V was clipped by 3 bases and J by 8 bases, with 14 bases between them. The CDR3 covers 14 residues. Germline values: CDR1 MNHEY, CDR2 SMNVEV (reference sequence). Here the CDR3 reads CASSLRGSIYEQFF. The CDR3 nucleotides read TGTGCCAGCAGTTTGAGGGGGAGTATCTATGAGCAGTTCTTC.

This clone turned up a few times. The chain uses TRBV2 and TRBJ2-2; maybe TRBD2 (7 bases). Trimming pared 7 bases from V and 2 bases from J, leaving 14 bases between. CDR3 length: 15 amino acids. Germline assignment: CDR1 SNHLY and CDR2 FYNNEI. CDR3 nucleotide sequence: TGTGCCAGCAAGGAGGGGGGGACTAACACCGGGGAGCTGTTTTTT. The encoded protein is CASKEGGTNTGELFF. Full variable domain (remainder filled in from reference TRBV2 and TRBJ2-2): EPEVTQTPSHQVTQMGQEVILRCVPISNHLYFYWYRQILGQKVEFLVSFYNNEISEKSEIFDDQFSVERPDGSNFTLKIRSTKLEDSAMYFCASKEGGTNTGELFFGEGSRLTVL.

The CDR3 nucleotides are TGTGCCAGCAGTTCGAGTAAGCGGGAGGGTATTCGGGAAGAGACCCAGTACTTC. Encoded protein: CASSSSKREGIREETQYF. The J gene is TRBJ2-5, the V gene TRBV2; 10 positions agree with TRBD2. CDR1 and CDR2 from the germline V gene are SNHLY and FYNNEI. The V and J ends lost 5 bases and 3 bases, in that order; junction bases with no gene match: 15. CDR3 length equals 18 residues.

The chain combines TRBV9 with TRBJ2-1; 10 bases are shared with TRBD2. In germline, CDR1 is SGDLS, CDR2 YYNGEE. V was clipped by 7 bases and J by 2 bases; unmatched bases: 9. There are 16 residues in the CDR3. The CDR3 reads CASGPASGSAYNEQFF. The CDR3 DNA follows: TGTGCCAGCGGACCTGCTAGCGGGAGCGCCTACAATGAGCAGTTCTTC.

This clone was detected once. This rearrangement joins TRBV18 to TRBJ1-1; TRBD1 agrees at 10 bases. CDR3 length: 16 residues. With V trimmed by 4 bases and J by 3 bases, 8 bases remained unmatched. Germline-derived CDR1 and CDR2 are KGHSH and LQKENI. For the CDR3, the DNA is TGTGCCAGCTCACGGATGACAGGGGGCTCGGACACTGAAGCTTTCTTT. Translated: CASSRMTGGSDTEAFF.

The chain is built from TRBV6-4 and TRBJ2-3; 9 nucleotides align to TRBD2. The trim removed 0 bases at V and 5 bases at J, leaving 9 bases unmatched. CDR1 and CDR2 (germline): MRHNA, SNTAGT. The CDR3 is made up of 17 amino acids. The chain's CDR3 is CASSDSIVAGERDTQYF. As DNA, the CDR3 is TGTGCCAGCAGTGACTCGATAGTAGCGGGAGAACGAGATACGCAGTATTTT.

This sequence joins TRBV4-2 and TRBJ2-3; 12 bases agree with TRBD2. The CDR3 consists of 16 residues. The junction had 3 bases not matched to a gene; V was cut back by 3 bases and J by 2 bases. Germline V CDR1 and CDR2: LGHNA, YNFKEQ. This CDR3 reads CASSHGTSGLTDTQYF. The CDR3 region has the DNA TGTGCCAGCAGCCATGGGACTAGCGGGCTCACAGATACGCAGTATTTT.

The DNA of the CDR3 is TGTGCCAGCAGCCCCCGGGACACCCAAGAGACCCAGTACTTC. It is translated as CASSPRDTQETQYF. The chain combines TRBV7-9 with TRBJ2-5; possibly TRBD1 for D (6 bases). V was clipped by 5 bases and J by 1 base, with 11 bases between them. This CDR3 has 14 residues. The V gene's germline CDR1 is SEHNR and CDR2 FQNEAQ (reference sequence).

This clone showed up just a few times. The rearrangement joins TRBV7-9 to TRBJ1-4; tentative D call: TRBD1 (5 bases). V was trimmed by 5 bases and J by 4 bases, leaving 11 bases between them. This CDR3 comprises 14 residues. Germline CDR1 reads SEHNR; CDR2 reads FQNEAQ (reference sequence). In DNA, the CDR3 is TGTGCCAGCAGCCTTCAGGGATATAATGAAAAACTGTTTTTT. It specifies CASSLQGYNEKLFF.

This chain joins TRBV5-1 and TRBJ1-4; 8 positions match TRBD1. The germline CDR1 and CDR2 sequences are SGHRS and YFSETQ. Germline trimming cut 4 bases from V and 5 bases from J; bases unmatched to any gene: 4. The CDR3 totals 14 residues. CDR3 bases: TGCGCCAGCAGCCCCTACAGGGGGAATGAAAAACTGTTTTTT. As protein: CASSPYRGNEKLFF.

This clone was counted only a few times. The gene calls are TRBV2 and TRBJ1-2, with D tentatively TRBD1 (5 bases). The CDR3 has 13 residues. V lost 9 bases, J lost 14 bases, and 25 bases lay in between. Germline CDR1 and CDR2: SNHLY and FYNNEI. The CDR3 loop reads CASKDRPLMGGTF. The CDR3 coding sequence is TGTGCCAGTAAAGACAGACCTCTCATGGGGGGGACCTTC.

In this sample, this clone turned up a few times. CDR3 coding DNA: TGTGCCAGCAGCCCCTCGGGACAGGCCTACGAGCAGTACTTC. Its protein product is CASSPSGQAYEQYF. J is TRBJ2-7 and V is TRBV6-6; 8 nucleotides match TRBD1. V shed 6 bases and J 2 bases; nucleotides not matched to a gene: 6. CDR3 size: 14 residues. Germline CDR1 reads MNHNY; CDR2 reads SVGAGI (reference sequence).

This chain connects TRBV12-5 to TRBJ2-3, with D maybe TRBD1 (5 bases). This CDR3 contains 16 residues. Germline V gene lookup returns CDR1 LGHNT and CDR2 FRNRAP. V was trimmed by 3 bases and J by 1 base, leaving 14 bases between them. The CDR3 here is CASGFQMDIRTDTQYF. In DNA, the CDR3 is TGTGCTAGTGGTTTCCAGATGGACATCCGCACAGATACGCAGTATTTT.